What follows are 9 T cell receptor beta chains derived from one specimen sequenced in a study of T cell responses to AZD1222 COVID-19 vaccine. Only in-frame clones appear in the TCRdb table, and some are missing; sequencing was by immunoSEQ multiplex PCR. The sample carries some 190,000 clones, 80% to 95% recorded once. The sequences come from peripheral blood, collected 28 days after the second AZD1222 dose. Receptors originate from an adult who received the AZD1222 COVID-19 vaccine.

The gene calls are TRBV3-1 (or the pseudogene TRBV3-2) and TRBJ1-1; TRBD1 is a possible D gene (6 bases). V shed 4 bases and J shed 7 bases, with 19 bases lying between them. This CDR3 is 15 amino acids long. CDR1 and CDR2 (germline): LGHDT, YNNKEL (reference sequence). CDR3 sequence reads: CASSRPSSRGSEAFF. CDR3 nucleotide sequence: TGTGCCAGCAGCCGACCCTCTTCGAGGGGGAGTGAAGCTTTCTTT.

CDR3 in DNA: TGTGCCAGCAGTACCTTTTGGGGGCGGGGCCGAAGCTCCTACAATGAGCAGTTCTTC. Encoded protein: CASSTFWGRGRSSYNEQFF. This sequence joins TRBV28 and TRBJ2-1; D is possibly TRBD1 or TRBD2 (6 bases each). Germline lookup yields CDR1 MDHEN and CDR2 SYDVKM. V shed 5 bases and J shed 0 bases, with 23 bases lying between them. The CDR3 consists of 19 residues. Full variable domain (rest looked up from reference TRBV28 and TRBJ2-1): DVKVTQSSRYLVKRTGEKVFLECVQDMDHENMFWYRQDPGLGLRLIYFSYDVKMKEKGDIPEGYSVSREKKERFSLILESASTNQTSMYLCASSTFWGRGRSSYNEQFFGPGTRLTVL.

This clone was seen just once. This rearrangement joins TRBV11-2 to TRBJ2-5; a weak D match, TRBD2 (6 bases). V lost 5 bases to trimming and J lost 5 bases, with 15 bases between them. Germline loops: CDR1 SGHAT, CDR2 FQNNGV. The CDR3 extends over 14 amino acids. This chain's CDR3 is CASSRGFDVETQYF. CDR3 in DNA: TGTGCCAGCAGCCGGGGGTTTGATGTGGAGACCCAGTACTTC.

The rearrangement uses TRBV24-1 and TRBJ2-7, with 9 bases that match TRBD1. The V gene's germline CDR1 is KGHDR and CDR2 SFDVKD. The CDR3 is made up of 15 amino acids. Trimming took 2 bases from V and 1 from J; bases not matched to a gene: 2. CDR3 bases: TGTGCCACCAGTGATTCGACAGGGGGATCCTACGAGCAGTACTTC. As protein: CATSDSTGGSYEQYF.

The chain joins TRBV3-1 (or the pseudogene TRBV3-2) to TRBJ1-1; D gene ambiguous. V was cut by 3 bases and J by 7 bases, with 24 bases left in between. The CDR3 sequence is 17 residues long. From germline, CDR1 is LGHDT and CDR2 YNNKEL (reference sequence). The CDR3 bases are TGTGCCAGCAGCCACTACGGACCTTCGCACAGCGACGATGAAGCTTTCTTT. It translates to CASSHYGPSHSDDEAFF.

The V gene is TRBV30, the J gene TRBJ1-5, with a possible D match to TRBD1 (5 bases). The CDR3 contains 13 residues. The germline V gene encodes CDR1 GTSNPN and CDR2 SVGIG (reference sequence). The V gene lost 2 bases and the J gene lost 7 bases, with 12 bases spanning the gap. Written as DNA, the CDR3 is TGTGCCTGGAGTCGGGGGGATGGACAGCCCCAGCATTTT. Its protein product is CAWSRGDGQPQHF.

V is TRBV7-8 and J is TRBJ2-5; 12 bases map to TRBD2. CDR1 SGHVS and CDR2 FQNEAQ come from the germline V gene. J was trimmed by 5 bases and V by 4 bases; bases with no gene match: 5. The length of the CDR3 is 15 residues. CDR3 sequence (DNA): TGTGCCAGCAGCTATAGGACTAGCGGGATGGAGACCCAGTACTTC. Its protein is CASSYRTSGMETQYF.

J is TRBJ1-5 and V is TRBV30; D is unclear. From germline, CDR1 is GTSNPN and CDR2 SVGIG (reference sequence). V was shortened by 0 bases and J by 2 bases, with 11 bases between the two germline ends. The CDR3 contains 15 residues. In nucleotides, the CDR3 is TGTGCCTGGAGTGTGGGAGGGAACGGCAATCAGCCCCAGCATTTT. It codes for CAWSVGGNGNQPQHF.

The chain employs TRBV5-1 and TRBJ2-5; possibly TRBD2 for D (6 bases). Germline CDR1 and CDR2: SGHRS and YFSETQ. The CDR3 length is 18 residues. V was pared by 0 bases and J by 5 bases, with 23 bases between. The CDR3 DNA is TGCGCCAGCAGCTTGGGGCTAGCGACGGACCGTAATTGGGAGACCCAGTACTTC. Translated, it gives CASSLGLATDRNWETQYF.